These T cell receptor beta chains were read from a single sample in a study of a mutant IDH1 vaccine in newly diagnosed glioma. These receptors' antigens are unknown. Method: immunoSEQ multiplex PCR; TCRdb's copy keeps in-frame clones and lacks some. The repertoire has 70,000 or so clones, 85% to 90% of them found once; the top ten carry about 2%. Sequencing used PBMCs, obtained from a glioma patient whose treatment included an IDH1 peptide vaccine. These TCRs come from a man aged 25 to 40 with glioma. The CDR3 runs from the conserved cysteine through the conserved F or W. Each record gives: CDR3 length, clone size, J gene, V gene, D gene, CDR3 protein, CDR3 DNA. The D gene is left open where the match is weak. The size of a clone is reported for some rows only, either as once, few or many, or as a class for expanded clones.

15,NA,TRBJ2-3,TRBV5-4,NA,CASSLAAGMEDTQYF,TGTGCCAGCAGCTTGGCCGCTGGCATGGAGGATACGCAGTATTTT
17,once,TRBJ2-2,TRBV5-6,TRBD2,CASSLPGTSLGTGELFF,TGTGCCAGCAGCTTGCCCGGGACTAGTCTCGGTACCGGGGAGCTGTTTTTT
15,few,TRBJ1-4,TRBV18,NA,CASSRTEPPGEKLFF,TGTGCCAGCTCACGGACGGAACCCCCTGGTGAAAAACTGTTTTTT
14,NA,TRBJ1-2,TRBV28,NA,CASSFSGLGGGYTF,TGTGCCAGCAGTTTTTCGGGGTTGGGGGGTGGCTACACCTTC
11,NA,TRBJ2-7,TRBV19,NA,CASSSRYEQYF,TGTGCCAGTAGTTCTCGATACGAGCAGTACTTC
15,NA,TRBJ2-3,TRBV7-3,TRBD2,CASSFSGAFTDTQYF,TGTGCCAGCAGCTTCAGCGGGGCGTTCACAGATACGCAGTATTTT
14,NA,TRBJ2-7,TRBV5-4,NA,CASSAGGGGNEQYF,TGTGCCAGCAGCGCCGGAGGAGGGGGAAACGAGCAGTACTTC
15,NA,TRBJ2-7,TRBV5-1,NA,CASSLVGGVLYEQYF,TGCGCCAGCAGCTTGGTCGGGGGCGTACTCTACGAGCAGTACTTC
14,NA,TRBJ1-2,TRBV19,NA,CASSRGLGNYGYTF,TGTGCCAGTTCGAGGGGCTTAGGAAACTATGGCTACACCTTC
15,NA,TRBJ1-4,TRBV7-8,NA,CASSLGTAFNEKLFF,TGTGCCAGCAGCTTAGGGACAGCCTTTAATGAAAAACTGTTTTTT
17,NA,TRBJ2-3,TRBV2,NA,CASSEQGRTTSTDTQYF,TGTGCCAGCAGTGAACAGGGCAGGACTACTAGCACAGATACGCAGTATTTT
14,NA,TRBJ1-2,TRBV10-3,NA,CAISESKGKDGYTF,TGTGCCATCAGTGAGTCGAAGGGTAAGGATGGCTACACCTTC
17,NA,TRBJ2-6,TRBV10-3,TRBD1,CAISRDRDVSGANVLTF,TGTGCCATCAGCCGAGACAGGGATGTCTCTGGGGCCAACGTCCTGACTTTC
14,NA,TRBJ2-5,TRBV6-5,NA,CASSYVGAQETQYF,TGTGCCAGCAGTTACGTCGGGGCCCAAGAGACCCAGTACTTC
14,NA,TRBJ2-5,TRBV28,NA,CASRNPGYTETQYF,TGTGCCAGCAGAAACCCCGGGTACACGGAGACCCAGTACTTC
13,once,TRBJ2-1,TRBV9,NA,CASSVDRSREQFF,TGTGCCAGCAGCGTAGACAGGTCCCGCGAGCAGTTCTTC
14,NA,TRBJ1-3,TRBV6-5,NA,CASSRSLSGNTIYF,TGTGCCAGCAGCCGATCACTCTCTGGAAACACCATATATTTT
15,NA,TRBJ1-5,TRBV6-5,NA,CASSPSYNDNQPQHF,TGTGCCAGCAGTCCCTCTTATAATGACAATCAGCCCCAGCATTTT
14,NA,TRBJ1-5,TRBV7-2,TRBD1,CASSRQGPYQPQHF,TGTGCCAGCAGTCGACAGGGTCCTTATCAGCCCCAGCATTTT
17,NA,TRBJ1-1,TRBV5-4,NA,CASSLGTARIPNTEAFF,TGTGCCAGCAGCTTGGGAACCGCTAGAATACCGAACACTGAAGCTTTCTTT
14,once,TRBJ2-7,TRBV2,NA,CASSESGVSYEQYF,TGTGCCAGCAGTGAATCGGGAGTATCCTACGAGCAGTACTTC
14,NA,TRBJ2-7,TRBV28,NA,CASSFPGSAYEQYF,TGTGCCAGCAGTTTCCCAGGGAGCGCCTACGAGCAGTACTTC
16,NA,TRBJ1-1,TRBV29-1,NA,CSVEAAVRRLNTEAFF,TGCAGCGTTGAAGCGGCCGTGAGGCGGCTGAACACTGAAGCTTTCTTT
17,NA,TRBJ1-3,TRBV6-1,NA,CASSEGTPTFSGNTIYF,TGTGCCAGCAGTGAAGGGACACCAACCTTCTCTGGAAACACCATATATTTT
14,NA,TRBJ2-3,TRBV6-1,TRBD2,CASTFGGDADTQYF,TGTGCCAGCACCTTTGGGGGGGACGCAGATACGCAGTATTTT
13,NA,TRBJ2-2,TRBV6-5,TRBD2,CASSLGGAGELFF,TGTGCCAGCAGCTTGGGAGGGGCCGGGGAGCTGTTTTTT
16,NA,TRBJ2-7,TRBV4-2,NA,CASSQAPDRDSYEQYF,TGTGCCAGCAGCCAAGCCCCGGACAGAGACTCCTACGAGCAGTACTTC
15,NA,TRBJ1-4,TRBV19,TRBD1,CASKIRGPTNEKLFF,TGTGCCAGCAAGATCAGGGGGCCAACTAATGAAAAACTGTTTTTT
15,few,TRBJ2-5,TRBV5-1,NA,CASSTPGGGGETQYF,TGCGCCAGCAGCACCCCGGGAGGGGGCGGAGAGACCCAGTACTTC
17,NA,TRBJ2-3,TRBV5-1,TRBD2,CASSLLVQRGASDTQYF,TGCGCCAGCAGCTTGCTAGTCCAGCGGGGGGCCTCAGATACGCAGTATTTT
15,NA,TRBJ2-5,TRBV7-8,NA,CASSLGREGQETQYF,TGTGCCAGCAGCTTAGGGAGGGAAGGCCAAGAGACCCAGTACTTC
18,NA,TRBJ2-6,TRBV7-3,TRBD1,CASSLRDRLGSGANVLTF,TGTGCCAGCAGCTTAAGGGACAGGCTAGGCTCTGGGGCCAACGTCCTGACTTTC
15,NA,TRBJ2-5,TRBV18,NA,CASSPQDEKTETQYF,TGTGCCAGCTCACCACAAGACGAGAAAACGGAGACCCAGTACTTC
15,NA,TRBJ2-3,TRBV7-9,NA,CASSGVGRVTDTQYF,TGTGCCAGCAGCGGGGTGGGCAGGGTCACAGATACGCAGTATTTT
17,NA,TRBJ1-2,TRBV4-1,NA,CASSQEPLTGSPYGYTF,TGCGCCAGCAGCCAAGAGCCCTTAACCGGGAGCCCCTATGGCTACACCTTC
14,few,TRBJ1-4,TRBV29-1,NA,CSVEVIRDGEKLFF,TGCAGCGTTGAAGTTATAAGGGACGGGGAAAAACTGTTTTTT
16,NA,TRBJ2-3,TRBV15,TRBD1,CATSRDGQGVRDTQYF,TGTGCCACCAGCAGAGATGGGCAGGGGGTTAGGGATACGCAGTATTTT
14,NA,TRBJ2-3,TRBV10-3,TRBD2,CAISESGLAARQYF,TGTGCCATCAGTGAGTCGGGACTAGCGGCCCGGCAGTATTTT
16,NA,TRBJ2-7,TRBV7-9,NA,CASSGNSRDASYEQYF,TGTGCCAGCAGCGGCAACTCCCGGGACGCAAGCTACGAGCAGTACTTC
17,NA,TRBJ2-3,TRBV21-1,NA,CASSTRTSGGITDTQYF,TGTGCCAGCAGCACCCGGACTAGCGGGGGGATCACAGATACGCAGTATTTT
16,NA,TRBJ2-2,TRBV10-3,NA,CAISESSPGDTGELFF,TGTGCCATCAGTGAGTCAAGTCCTGGGGACACCGGGGAGCTGTTTTTT
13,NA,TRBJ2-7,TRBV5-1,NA,CASSLQGTDEQYF,TGCGCCAGCAGCCTTCAGGGGACCGACGAGCAGTACTTC
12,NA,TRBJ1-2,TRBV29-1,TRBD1,CSVGTGGSGYTF,TGCAGCGTTGGTACAGGGGGCAGCGGCTACACCTTC
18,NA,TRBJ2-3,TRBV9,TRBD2,CASSRGLAGGTSTDTQYF,TGTGCCAGCAGCCGGGGACTAGCGGGGGGTACTAGCACAGATACGCAGTATTTT